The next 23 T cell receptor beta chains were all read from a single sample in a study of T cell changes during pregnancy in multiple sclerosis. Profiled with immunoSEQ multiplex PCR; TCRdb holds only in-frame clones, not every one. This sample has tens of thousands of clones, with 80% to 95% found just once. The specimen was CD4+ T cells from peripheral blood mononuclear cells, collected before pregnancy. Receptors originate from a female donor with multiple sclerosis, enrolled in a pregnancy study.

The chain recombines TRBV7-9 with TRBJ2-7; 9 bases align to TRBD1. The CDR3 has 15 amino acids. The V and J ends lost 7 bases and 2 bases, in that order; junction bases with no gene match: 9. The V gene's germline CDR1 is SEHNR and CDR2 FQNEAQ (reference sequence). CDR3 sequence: CASNRTGGDAYEQYF. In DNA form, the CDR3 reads TGTGCCAGCAACCGAACAGGGGGCGATGCCTACGAGCAGTACTTC.

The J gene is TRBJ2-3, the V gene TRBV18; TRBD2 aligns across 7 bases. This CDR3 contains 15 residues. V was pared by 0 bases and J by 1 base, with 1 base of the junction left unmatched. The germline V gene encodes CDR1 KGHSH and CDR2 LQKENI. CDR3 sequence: CASSPPREGTDTQYF. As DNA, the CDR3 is TGTGCCAGCTCACCACCACGGGAGGGCACAGATACGCAGTATTTT.

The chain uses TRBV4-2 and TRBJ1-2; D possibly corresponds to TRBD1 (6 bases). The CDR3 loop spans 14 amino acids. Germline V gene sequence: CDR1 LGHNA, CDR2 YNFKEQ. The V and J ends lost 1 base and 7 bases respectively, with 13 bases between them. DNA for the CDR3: TGTGCCAGCAGCCAAGGAGAAACAGGGACTGGCTACACCTTC. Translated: CASSQGETGTGYTF.

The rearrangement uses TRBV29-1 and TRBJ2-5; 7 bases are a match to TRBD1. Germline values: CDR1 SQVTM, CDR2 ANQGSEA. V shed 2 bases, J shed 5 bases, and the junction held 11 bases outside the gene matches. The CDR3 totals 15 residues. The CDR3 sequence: CSVEKTGVDGETQYF. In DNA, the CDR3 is TGCAGCGTTGAAAAAACAGGGGTCGATGGCGAGACCCAGTACTTC.

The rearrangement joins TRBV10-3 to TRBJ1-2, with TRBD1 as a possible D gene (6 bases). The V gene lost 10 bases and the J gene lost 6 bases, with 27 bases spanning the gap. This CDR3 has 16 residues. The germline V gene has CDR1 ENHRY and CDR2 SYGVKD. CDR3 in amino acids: CATGPAGTHKRNGYTF. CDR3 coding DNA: TGTGCCACCGGCCCCGCAGGGACACACAAACGCAATGGCTACACCTTC.

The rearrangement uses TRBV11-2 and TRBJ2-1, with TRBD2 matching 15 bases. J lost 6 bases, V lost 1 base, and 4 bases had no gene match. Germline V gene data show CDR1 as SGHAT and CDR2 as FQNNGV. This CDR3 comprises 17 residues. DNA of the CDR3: TGTGCCAGCAGCTTAGGGACTAGCGGGGGGGTCCCCAATGAGCAGTTCTTC. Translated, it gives CASSLGTSGGVPNEQFF.

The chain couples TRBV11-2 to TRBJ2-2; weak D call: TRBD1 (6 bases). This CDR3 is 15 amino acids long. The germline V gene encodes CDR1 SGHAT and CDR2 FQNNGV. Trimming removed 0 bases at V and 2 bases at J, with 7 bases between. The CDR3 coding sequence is TGTGCCAGCAGCTTAGAGGGGGCAAACACCGGGGAGCTGTTTTTT. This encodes CASSLEGANTGELFF.

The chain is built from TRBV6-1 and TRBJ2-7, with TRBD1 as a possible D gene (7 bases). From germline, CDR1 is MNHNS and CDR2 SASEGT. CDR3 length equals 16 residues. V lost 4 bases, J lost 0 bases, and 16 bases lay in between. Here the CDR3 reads CASSVGSGDSSYEQYF. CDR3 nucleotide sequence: TGTGCCAGCAGTGTGGGGTCGGGGGACAGCTCCTACGAGCAGTACTTC.

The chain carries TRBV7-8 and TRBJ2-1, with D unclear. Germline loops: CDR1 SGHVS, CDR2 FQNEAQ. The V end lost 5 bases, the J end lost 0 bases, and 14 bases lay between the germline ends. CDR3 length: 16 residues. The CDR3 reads CASSPSAVSSYNEQFF. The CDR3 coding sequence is TGTGCCAGCAGCCCCTCGGCGGTTAGCTCCTACAATGAGCAGTTCTTC.

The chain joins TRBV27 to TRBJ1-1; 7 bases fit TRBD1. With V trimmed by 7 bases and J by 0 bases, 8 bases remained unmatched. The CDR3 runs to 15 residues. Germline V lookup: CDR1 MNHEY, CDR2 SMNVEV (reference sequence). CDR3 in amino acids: CASTPQGDLNTEAFF. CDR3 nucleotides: TGTGCCAGCACCCCGCAGGGGGACCTGAACACTGAAGCTTTCTTT.

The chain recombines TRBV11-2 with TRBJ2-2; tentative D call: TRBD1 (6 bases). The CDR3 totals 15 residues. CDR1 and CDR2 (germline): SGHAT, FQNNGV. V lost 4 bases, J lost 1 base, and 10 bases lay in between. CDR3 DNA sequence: TGTGCCAGCAGCTCCCAGGGACAGAACACCGGGGAGCTGTTTTTT. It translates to CASSSQGQNTGELFF.

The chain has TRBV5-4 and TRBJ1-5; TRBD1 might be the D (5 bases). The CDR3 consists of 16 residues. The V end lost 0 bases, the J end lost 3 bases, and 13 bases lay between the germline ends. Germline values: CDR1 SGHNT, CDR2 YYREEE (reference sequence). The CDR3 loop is CASSLGGSLSNQPQHF. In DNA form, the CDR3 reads TGTGCCAGCAGCTTGGGGGGCAGCCTATCCAATCAGCCCCAGCATTTT.

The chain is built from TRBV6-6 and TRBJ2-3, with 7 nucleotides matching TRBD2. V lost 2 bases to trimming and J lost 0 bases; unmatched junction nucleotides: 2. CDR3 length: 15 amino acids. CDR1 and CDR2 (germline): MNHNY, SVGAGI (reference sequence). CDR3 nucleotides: TGTGCCAGCAGTTACGCGGGACTAAGCACAGATACGCAGTATTTT. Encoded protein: CASSYAGLSTDTQYF.

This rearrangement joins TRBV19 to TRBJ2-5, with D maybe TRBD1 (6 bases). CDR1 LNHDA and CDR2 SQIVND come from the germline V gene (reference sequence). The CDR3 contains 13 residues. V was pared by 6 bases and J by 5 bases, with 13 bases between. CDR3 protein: CASRRRGTETQYF. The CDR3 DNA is TGTGCCAGTAGGCGCAGGGGTACCGAGACCCAGTACTTC. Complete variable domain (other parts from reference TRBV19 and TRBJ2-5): DGGITQSPKYLFRKEGQNVTLSCEQNLNHDAMYWYRQDPGQGLRLIYYSQIVNDFQKGDIAEGYSVSREKKESFPLTVTSAQKNPTAFYLCASRRRGTETQYFGPGTRLLVL.

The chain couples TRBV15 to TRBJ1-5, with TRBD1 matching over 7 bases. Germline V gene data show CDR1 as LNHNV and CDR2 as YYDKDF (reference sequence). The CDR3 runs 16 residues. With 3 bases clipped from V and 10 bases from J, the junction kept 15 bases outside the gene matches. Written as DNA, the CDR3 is TGTGCCACCAGCAGCGAACAGGGGACCTTTTTCGAACCCCAGCATTTT. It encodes CATSSEQGTFFEPQHF.

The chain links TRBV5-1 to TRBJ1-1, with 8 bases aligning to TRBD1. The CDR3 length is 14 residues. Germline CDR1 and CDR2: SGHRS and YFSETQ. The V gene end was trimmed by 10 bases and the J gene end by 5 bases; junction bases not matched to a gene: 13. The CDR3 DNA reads TGCGCCGCCGGAACCGGGACAGGAGGGACTGAAGCTTTCTTT. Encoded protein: CAAGTGTGGTEAFF.

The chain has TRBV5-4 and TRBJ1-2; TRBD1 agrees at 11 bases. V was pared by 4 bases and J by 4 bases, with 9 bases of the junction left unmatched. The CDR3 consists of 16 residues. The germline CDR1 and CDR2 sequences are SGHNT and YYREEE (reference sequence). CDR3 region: CASSPGQGANSYGYTF. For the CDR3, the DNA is TGTGCCAGCAGCCCTGGACAGGGGGCGAATTCCTATGGCTACACCTTC.

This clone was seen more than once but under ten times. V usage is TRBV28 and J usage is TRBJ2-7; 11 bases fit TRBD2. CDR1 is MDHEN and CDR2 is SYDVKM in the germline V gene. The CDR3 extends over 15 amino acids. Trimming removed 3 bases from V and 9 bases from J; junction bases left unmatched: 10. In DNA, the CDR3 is TGTGCCAGCAGTTTGGAGTCACTAGCGGGAGTCGCGCAGTACTTC. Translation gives CASSLESLAGVAQYF. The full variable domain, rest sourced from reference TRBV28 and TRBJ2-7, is DVKVTQSSRYLVKRTGEKVFLECVQDMDHENMFWYRQDPGLGLRLIYFSYDVKMKEKGDIPEGYSVSREKKERFSLILESASTNQTSMYLCASSLESLAGVAQYFGPGTRLTVT.

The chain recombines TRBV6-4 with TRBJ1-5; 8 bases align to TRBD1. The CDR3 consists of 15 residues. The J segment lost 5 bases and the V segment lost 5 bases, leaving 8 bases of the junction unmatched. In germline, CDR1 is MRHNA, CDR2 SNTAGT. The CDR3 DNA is TGTGCCAGCAGTAGTACACCACAGGGGGATCAGCCCCAGCATTTT. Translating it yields CASSSTPQGDQPQHF.

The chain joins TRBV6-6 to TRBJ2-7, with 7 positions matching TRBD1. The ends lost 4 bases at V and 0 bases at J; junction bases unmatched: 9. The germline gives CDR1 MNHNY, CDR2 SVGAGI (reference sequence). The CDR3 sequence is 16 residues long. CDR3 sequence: CASSSFYRGISYEQYF. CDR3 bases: TGTGCCAGCAGTTCCTTTTACAGGGGAATCTCCTACGAGCAGTACTTC.

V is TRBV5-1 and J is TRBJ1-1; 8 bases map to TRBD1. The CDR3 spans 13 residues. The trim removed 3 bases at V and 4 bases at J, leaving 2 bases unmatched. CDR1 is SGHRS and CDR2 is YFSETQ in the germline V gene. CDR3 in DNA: TGCGCCAGCAGCTCCACAGGGGGCACTGAAGCTTTCTTT. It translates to CASSSTGGTEAFF. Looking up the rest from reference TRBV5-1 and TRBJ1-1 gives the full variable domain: KAGVTQTPRYLIKTRGQQVTLSCSPISGHRSVSWYQQTPGQGLQFLFEYFSETQRNKGNFPGRFSGRQFSNSRSEMNVSTLELGDSALYLCASSSTGGTEAFFGQGTRLTVV.

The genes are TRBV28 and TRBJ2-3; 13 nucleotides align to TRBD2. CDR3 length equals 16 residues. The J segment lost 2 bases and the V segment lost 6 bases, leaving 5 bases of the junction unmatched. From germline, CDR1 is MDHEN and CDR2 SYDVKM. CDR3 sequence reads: CASSRLAGGTTDTQYF. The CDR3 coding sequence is TGTGCCAGCAGCAGACTAGCGGGAGGTACCACAGATACGCAGTATTTT.

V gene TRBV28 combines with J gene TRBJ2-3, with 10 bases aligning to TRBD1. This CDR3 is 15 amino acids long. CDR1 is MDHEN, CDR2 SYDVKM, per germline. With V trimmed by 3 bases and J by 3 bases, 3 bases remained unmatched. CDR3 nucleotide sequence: TGTGCCAGCAGTTTCGGGGACAGGGGAACAGATACGCAGTATTTT. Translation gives CASSFGDRGTDTQYF.